One sample yielded the 14 T cell receptor beta chains listed below, sequenced in a study of CD8+ T cells in alopecia areata. Following RNA extraction, reverse transcription yielded cDNA that acted as the sequencing template. Profiled with immunoSEQ multiplex PCR; TCRdb holds only in-frame clones, not every one. The repertoire consists of around 300,000 clones, none detected only once. Sorting relied on CD4, CD8alpha, NKG2D, NKG2ACE and other markers applied to pooled cutaneous lymph node cells. The material sequenced was CD4+ T cells sorted from a lymph node. The receptors stem from a C3H/HeJ mouse with alopecia areata. MHC haplotype of the mouse line: H2-k.

The sample holds a few counts of this clone. Mouse gene names and germline throughout. The CDR3 end falls 4 residues outside the read, so it is completed with the germline J gene. The gene calls are TRBV1 and TRBJ2-7; 9 bases agree with TRBD2. Germline CDR1 is NSQYPW and CDR2 is LRSPGD (reference sequence). CDR3 length equals 14 residues. The part of the CDR3 DNA that was read is TGCACCTGCAGTGCAGGGGGACTGGGTTAT. It codes for CTCSAGGLGY. The CDR3 reads in full as CTCSAGGLGYEQYF.

Notes on this clone: The genes are named according to mouse. The sequenced fragment ends 4 residues before the CDR3 boundary, so the rest is inferred from the germline J gene. The rearrangement uses TRBV13-2 and TRBJ2-3, with 9 bases that match TRBD2. J gave up 0 bases and V 2 bases, and 10 bases lay outside the gene matches. CDR3 length: 18 residues. CDR1 and CDR2 from the germline V gene are NNHNN and SYGAGS (reference sequence). Incomplete CDR3 DNA: TGTGCCAGCGGTGAGCCCCGGGACTGGGAGACTAGTGCAGAA. It encodes CASGEPRDWETSAE. The full CDR3 protein is CASGEPRDWETSAETLYF.

This clone has a count of ten or more. Gene names and germline refer to mouse. The CDR3 end falls 4 residues outside the read, so it is completed with the germline J gene. This sequence joins TRBV17 and TRBJ2-1; TRBD2 aligns across 8 bases. The J segment lost 1 base and the V segment lost 2 bases, leaving 1 base of the junction unmatched. Germline V gene lookup returns CDR1 MNHDT and CDR2 YYDKIL. The CDR3 has 15 amino acids. CDR3 residues: CASSRWGGNYAEQFF. CDR3 bases read: TGTGCTAGCAGTAGATGGGGGGGGAACTATGCT.

Only a few counts were recorded for this clone. Mouse gene names and germline throughout. The read ends 4 residues shy of where the CDR3 ends; the end is completed using the germline J gene. The gene calls are TRBV12-1 and TRBJ2-3; TRBD2 aligns across 7 bases. From germline, CDR1 is SGHSN and CDR2 HYEKVE. This CDR3 is built from 16 residues. V shed 0 bases and J 2 bases; nucleotides not matched to a gene: 7. CDR3 in amino acids: CASSLVLGDFAETLYF. Incomplete CDR3 DNA: TGTGCCAGCTCTCTCGTGCTGGGGGATTTTGCAGAA.

Points on this clone: The gene names here belong to mouse. The sequenced fragment ends 3 residues before the CDR3 boundary, so the rest is inferred from the germline J gene. V is TRBV17 and J is TRBJ1-6; 9 bases are shared with TRBD1. TRBJ1-6 is an open reading frame, and its role is uncertain. In germline, CDR1 is MNHDT, CDR2 YYDKIL. With 5 bases clipped from V and 7 bases from J, the junction kept 6 bases outside the gene matches. The CDR3 spans 15 residues. The CDR3 bases that were read are TGTGCTAGCAGTCCCGGGACAGGGAGGAATTCGCCC. Translation: CASSPGTGRNSP. The entire CDR3 protein is CASSPGTGRNSPLYF.

Of note for this clone: The germline and genes are mouse ones. The read finishes 4 residues shy of the CDR3 end, and the germline J gene is used to complete it. V usage is TRBV2 and J usage is TRBJ2-1, with 11 bases identical to TRBD2. V was pared by 2 bases and J by 6 bases, with 3 bases of the junction left unmatched. Germline CDR1 and CDR2: LGHNA and YSYQKL. The CDR3 is made up of 15 amino acids. Here the CDR3 reads CASSQTGTGGAEQFF. The sequenced CDR3 bases are TGTGCCAGCAGCCAAACCGGGACTGGGGGTGCT.

In the case of this clone: Gene names are mouse gene names. The CDR3 is cut off 4 residues early in the read; its end comes from the germline J gene. Different DNA sequences within this sample yield the same CDR3. The V gene is TRBV13-1, the J gene TRBJ2-3, with 7 nucleotides matching TRBD2. Germline V gene sequence: CDR1 NSHNY, CDR2 SYGAGN. The CDR3 contains 15 residues. With V trimmed by 2 bases and J by 0 bases, 3 bases remained unmatched. The DNA read from the CDR3 is TGTGCCAGCAGTGACAGACTGGGCAGTGCAGAA. Residues: CASSDRLGSAE. The whole CDR3 protein reads CASSDRLGSAETLYF.

A few counts support this clone. The genes and germline here are from mouse. The read ends 4 residues before the CDR3 terminus; that terminus is restored from the germline J gene. J is TRBJ1-1 and V is TRBV14; 8 nucleotides align to TRBD1. The CDR3 is made up of 16 amino acids. The germline V gene has CDR1 SGHDT and CDR2 FRDEAV. Trimming took 4 bases from V and 3 from J; bases not matched to a gene: 11. The sequenced part of the CDR3 DNA is TGTGCCAGCAGTCCCTGGACAGGGAGGACAGACACA. This encodes CASSPWTGRTDT. The CDR3 in its entirety is CASSPWTGRTDTEVFF.

This clone showed up just a few times. Genes and germline come from the mouse. With the read ending 3 residues before the CDR3 end, the germline J gene is used to fill in that end. The chain recombines TRBV13-3 with TRBJ1-6; D not certain. TRBJ1-6 counts as an open reading frame of uncertain function. CDR1 and CDR2 from the germline V gene are NNHDY and SYVADS. V was cut by 2 bases and J by 0 bases, with 6 bases left in between. The CDR3 has 15 amino acids. The DNA read from the CDR3 is TGTGCCAGCAGTGAAGAGGGTTCCTATAATTCGCCC. This translates into CASSEEGSYNSP. The full CDR3 is CASSEEGSYNSPLYF.

As to this clone: Gene names are the mouse ones. The CDR3 end falls 4 residues outside the read, so it is completed with the germline J gene. Other DNA sequences of this sample code for an identical CDR3. The rearrangement uses TRBV13-3 and TRBJ1-2; no reliable D call. The CDR3 contains 13 residues. Trimming cost V 5 bases and J 0 bases, with 8 bases left between them. CDR1 is NNHDY and CDR2 is SYVADS in the germline V gene. The CDR3 loop is CASRRQANSDYTF. The DNA read from the CDR3 is TGTGCCAGCAGGAGACAAGCAAACTCC.

This clone was recorded a few times. Any gene name here is a mouse gene name. Sequencing ends 4 residues short of the CDR3 end; the germline J gene provides the rest. The rearrangement links TRBV13-2 to TRBJ2-5, with 10 bases fitting TRBD2. CDR3 length equals 16 residues. CDR1 and CDR2 (germline): NNHNN, SYGAGS (reference sequence). The CDR3: CASGDSSGGAQDTQYF. Incomplete CDR3 DNA: TGTGCCAGCGGTGATTCGTCTGGGGGGGCGCAGGAC.

In regard to this clone: All gene names here are mouse names. The read comes to an end 4 residues before the CDR3 does, leaving the germline J gene to fill in the end. V gene TRBV17 combines with J gene TRBJ2-3, with 12 bases identical to TRBD2. Per germline, CDR1 MNHDT and CDR2 YYDKIL. CDR3 length: 15 residues. The sequenced part of the CDR3 DNA is TGTGCTAGCAGTCCTCGACTGGGGGGGCGAGAA. Protein product: CASSPRLGGRE. The entire CDR3 reads CASSPRLGGRETLYF.

This clone was seen only a few times. Genes here carry mouse names. The CDR3 extends 4 residues past the end of the read, so its final part is completed from the germline J gene. The genes are TRBV19 and TRBJ2-3; possible D gene TRBD1, 6 bases. Germline V lookup: CDR1 FNHDT, CDR2 SITEND (reference sequence). V was cut by 5 bases and J by 4 bases, with 11 bases left in between. This CDR3 has 13 residues. The CDR3 region is CASSPGTSETLYF. The sequenced CDR3 bases are TGTGCCAGCAGCCCCGGGACATCAGAA.

In this sample, this clone turned up a few times. Mouse names are used for the genes. The read ends 4 residues before the CDR3 terminus; that terminus is restored from the germline J gene. This specimen includes other DNA sequences encoding the same CDR3. The chain couples TRBV17 to TRBJ2-7; 12 bases fit TRBD2. This CDR3 has 14 amino acids. Germline CDR1 and CDR2: MNHDT and YYDKIL. CDR3 DNA, as far as it was read: TGTGCTAGCAGCCCCGGGACTGGGGGGTAT. Amino acids: CASSPGTGGY. The CDR3 as a whole reads CASSPGTGGYEQYF. The full variable domain, its missing parts supplied by reference TRBV17 and TRBJ2-7, is DTTVKQNPRYKLARVGKPVNLICSQTMNHDTMYWYQKKPNQAPKLLLFYYDKILNREADTFEKFQSSRPNNSFCSLYIGSAGLEYSAMYLCASSPGTGGYEQYFGPGTRLTVL.